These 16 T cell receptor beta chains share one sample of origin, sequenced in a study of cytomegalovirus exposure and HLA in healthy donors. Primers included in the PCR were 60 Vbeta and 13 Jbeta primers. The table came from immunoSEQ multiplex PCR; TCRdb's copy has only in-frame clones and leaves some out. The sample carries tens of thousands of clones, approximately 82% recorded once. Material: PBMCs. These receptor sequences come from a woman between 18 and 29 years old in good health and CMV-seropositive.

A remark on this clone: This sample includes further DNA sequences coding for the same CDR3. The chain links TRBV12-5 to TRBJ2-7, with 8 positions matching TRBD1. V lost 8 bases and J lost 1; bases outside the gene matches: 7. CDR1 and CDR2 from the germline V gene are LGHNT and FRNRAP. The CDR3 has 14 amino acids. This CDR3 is CASTPGQGSYEQYF. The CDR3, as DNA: TGTGCTAGTACCCCCGGACAGGGATCCTACGAGCAGTACTTC.

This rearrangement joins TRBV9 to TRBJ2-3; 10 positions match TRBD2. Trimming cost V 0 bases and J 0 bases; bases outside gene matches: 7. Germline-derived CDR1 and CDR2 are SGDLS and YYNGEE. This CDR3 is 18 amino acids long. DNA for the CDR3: TGTGCCAGCAGCGTAGGGACTAGCGGTTTAACTAGCACAGATACGCAGTATTTT. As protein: CASSVGTSGLTSTDTQYF. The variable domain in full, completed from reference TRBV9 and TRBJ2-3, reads DSGVTQTPKHLITATGQRVTLRCSPRSGDLSVYWYQQSLDQGLQFLIQYYNGEERAKGNILERFSAQQFPDLHSELNLSSLELGDSALYFCASSVGTSGLTSTDTQYFGPGTRLTVL.

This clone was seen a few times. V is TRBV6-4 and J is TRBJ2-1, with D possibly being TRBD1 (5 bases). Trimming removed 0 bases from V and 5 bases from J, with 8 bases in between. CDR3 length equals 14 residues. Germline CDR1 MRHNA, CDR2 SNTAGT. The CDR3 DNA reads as TGTGCCAGCAGTGACTCTCAGGGTCACAATGAGCAGTTCTTC. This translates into CASSDSQGHNEQFF.

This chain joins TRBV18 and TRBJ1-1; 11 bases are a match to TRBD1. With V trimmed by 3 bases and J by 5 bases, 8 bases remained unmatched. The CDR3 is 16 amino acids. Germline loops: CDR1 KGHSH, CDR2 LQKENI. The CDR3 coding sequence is TGTGCCAGCTCACCTACTGGACAGGGGGCCGGAACTGAAGCTTTCTTT. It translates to CASSPTGQGAGTEAFF. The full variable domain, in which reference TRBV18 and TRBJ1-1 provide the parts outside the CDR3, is NAGVMQNPRHLVRRRGQEARLRCSPMKGHSHVYWYRQLPEEGLKFMVYLQKENIIDESGMPKERFSAEFPKEGPSILRIQQVVRGDSAAYFCASSPTGQGAGTEAFFGQGTRLTVV.

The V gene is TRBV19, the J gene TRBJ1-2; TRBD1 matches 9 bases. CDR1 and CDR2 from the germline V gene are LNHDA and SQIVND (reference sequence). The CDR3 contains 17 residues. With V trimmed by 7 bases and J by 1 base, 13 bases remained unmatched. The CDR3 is CASTPLGRQGDNYGYTF. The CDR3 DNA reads TGTGCCAGTACCCCCCTAGGTCGACAGGGGGATAACTATGGCTACACCTTC.

CDR3 amino acids: CASSFSNLAQYF. The CDR3 nucleotides are TGTGCCAGCAGCTTTTCTAACTTGGCCCAGTACTTC. The chain recombines TRBV7-2 with TRBJ2-5; D not certain. CDR1 is SGHTA and CDR2 is FQGNSA in the germline V gene. Trimming removed 3 bases at V and 9 bases at J, with 11 bases between. The CDR3 runs to 12 residues.

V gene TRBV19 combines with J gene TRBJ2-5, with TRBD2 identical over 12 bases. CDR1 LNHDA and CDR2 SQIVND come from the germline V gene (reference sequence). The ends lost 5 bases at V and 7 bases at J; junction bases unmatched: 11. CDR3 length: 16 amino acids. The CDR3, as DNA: TGTGCCAGTAGTGCCAACCTAGCGGGGGGGCGAGGGACCCAGTACTTC. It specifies CASSANLAGGRGTQYF.

CDR3 amino acids: CASSLQGNTEAFF. CDR3 coding DNA: TGTGCCAGCAGTCTTCAGGGTAACACTGAAGCTTTCTTT. The rearrangement joins TRBV2 to TRBJ1-1, with a tentative D call TRBD1 (5 bases). This CDR3 contains 13 residues. Germline values: CDR1 SNHLY, CDR2 FYNNEI. V shed 5 bases and J shed 2 bases, with 9 bases lying between them.

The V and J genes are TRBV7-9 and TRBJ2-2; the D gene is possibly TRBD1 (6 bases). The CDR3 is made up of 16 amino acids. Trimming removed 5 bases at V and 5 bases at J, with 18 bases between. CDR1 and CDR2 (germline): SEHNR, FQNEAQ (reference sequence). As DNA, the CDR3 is TGTGCCAGCAGCCCGGCAGGGGCAGTTCTGACCGGGGAGCTGTTTTTT. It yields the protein CASSPAGAVLTGELFF.

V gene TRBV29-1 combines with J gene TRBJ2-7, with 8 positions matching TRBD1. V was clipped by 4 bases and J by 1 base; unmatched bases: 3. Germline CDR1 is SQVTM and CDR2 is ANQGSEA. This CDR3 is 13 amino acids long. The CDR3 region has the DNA TGCAGCGTTGGGACAGGGAATTCCTACGAGCAGTACTTC. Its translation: CSVGTGNSYEQYF.

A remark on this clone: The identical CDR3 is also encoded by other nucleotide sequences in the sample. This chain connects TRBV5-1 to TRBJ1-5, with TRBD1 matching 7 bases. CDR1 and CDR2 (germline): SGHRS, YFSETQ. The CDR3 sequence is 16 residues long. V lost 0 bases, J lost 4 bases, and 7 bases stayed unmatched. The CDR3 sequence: CASSLGSGGSNQPQHF. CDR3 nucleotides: TGCGCCAGCAGCTTGGGGTCAGGGGGGTCTAATCAGCCCCAGCATTTT.

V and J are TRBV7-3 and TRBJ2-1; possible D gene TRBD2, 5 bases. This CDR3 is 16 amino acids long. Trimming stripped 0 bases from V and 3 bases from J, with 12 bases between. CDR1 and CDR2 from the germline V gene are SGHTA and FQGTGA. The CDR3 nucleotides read TGTGCCAGCAGCTTAACGTCCACGGGAATCTACAATGAGCAGTTCTTC. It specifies CASSLTSTGIYNEQFF.

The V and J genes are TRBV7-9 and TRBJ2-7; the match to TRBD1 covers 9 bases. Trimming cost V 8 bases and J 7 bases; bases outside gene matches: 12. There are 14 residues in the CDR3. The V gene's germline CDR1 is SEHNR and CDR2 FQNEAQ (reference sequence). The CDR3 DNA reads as TGTGCCAGCCGCCCGGGTACAGGGGGCGGGGAGCAGTACTTC. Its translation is CASRPGTGGGEQYF.

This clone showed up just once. CDR3 amino acids: CASSPGGGLSEQYF. CDR3 sequence (DNA): TGTGCCAGCAGTCCGGGTGGTGGCCTCTCCGAGCAGTACTTC. The J gene is TRBJ2-7, the V gene TRBV27; unclear D gene. V was cut by 5 bases and J by 6 bases, with 17 bases left in between. The CDR3 length is 14 residues. CDR1 is MNHEY and CDR2 is SMNVEV in the germline V gene (reference sequence).

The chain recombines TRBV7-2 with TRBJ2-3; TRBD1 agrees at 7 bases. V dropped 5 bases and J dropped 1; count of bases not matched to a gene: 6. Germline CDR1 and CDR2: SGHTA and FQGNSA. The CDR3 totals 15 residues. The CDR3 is CASSVTGVGTDTQYF. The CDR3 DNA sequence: TGTGCCAGCAGCGTCACAGGGGTAGGCACAGATACGCAGTATTTT.

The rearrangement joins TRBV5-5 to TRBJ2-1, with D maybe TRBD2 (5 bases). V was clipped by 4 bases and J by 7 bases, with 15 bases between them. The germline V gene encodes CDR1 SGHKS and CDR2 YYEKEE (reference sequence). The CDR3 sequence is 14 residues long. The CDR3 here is CASSRGLAKNEQFF. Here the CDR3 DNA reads TGTGCCAGCAGCCGCGGACTGGCAAAGAATGAGCAGTTCTTC.